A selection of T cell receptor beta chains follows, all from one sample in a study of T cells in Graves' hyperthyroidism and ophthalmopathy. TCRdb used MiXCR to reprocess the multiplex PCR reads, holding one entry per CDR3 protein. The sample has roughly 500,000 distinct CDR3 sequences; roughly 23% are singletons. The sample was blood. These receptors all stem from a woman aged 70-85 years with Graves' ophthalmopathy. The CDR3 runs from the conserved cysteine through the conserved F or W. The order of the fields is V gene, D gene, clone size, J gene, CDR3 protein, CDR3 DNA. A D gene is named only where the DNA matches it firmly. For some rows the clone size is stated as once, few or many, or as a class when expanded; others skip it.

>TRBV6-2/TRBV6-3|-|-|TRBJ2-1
CASSRIRGKYNEQFF
TGTGCCAGCAGCCGAATTAGGGGAAAATACAATGAGCAGTTCTTC
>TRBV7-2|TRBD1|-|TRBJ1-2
CASSSWGQGIANYGYTF
TGTGCCAGCAGCTCATGGGGACAGGGGATTGCTAACTATGGCTACACCTTC
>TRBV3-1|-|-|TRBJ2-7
CASSHDRPMEQYF
TGTGCCAGCAGCCACGACAGGCCTATGGAGCAGTACTTC
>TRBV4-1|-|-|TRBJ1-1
CASSQRDTTEAFF
TGCGCCAGCAGCCAACGGGATACGACTGAAGCTTTCTTT
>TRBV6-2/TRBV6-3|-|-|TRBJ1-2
CASRPRGGREINYGYTF
TGTGCCAGCAGGCCTCGGGGGGGACGCGAAATTAACTATGGCTACACCTTC
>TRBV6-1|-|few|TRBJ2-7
CASVDVYYEQYF
TGTGCCAGCGTGGACGTTTACTACGAGCAGTACTTC
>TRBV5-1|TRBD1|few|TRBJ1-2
CASSLGGTAKGYTF
TGCGCCAGCAGCTTGGGCGGGACAGCCAAAGGCTACACCTTC
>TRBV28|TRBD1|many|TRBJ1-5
CASSSRQGGNQPQHF
TGTGCCAGCAGTTCCCGACAGGGGGGCAATCAGCCCCAGCATTTT
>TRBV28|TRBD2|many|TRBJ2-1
CASSSPFGLAGISTYNEQFF
TGTGCCAGCAGTTCCCCCTTCGGACTAGCGGGAATATCCACCTACAATGAGCAGTTCTTC
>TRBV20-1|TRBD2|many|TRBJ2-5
CSASPRRLAGDQETQYF
TGCAGTGCTAGTCCCCGAAGACTAGCGGGAGACCAAGAGACCCAGTACTTC
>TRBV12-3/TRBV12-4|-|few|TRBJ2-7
CASSFRGRADEQYF
TGTGCCAGCAGTTTTAGGGGCAGGGCTGACGAGCAGTACTTC
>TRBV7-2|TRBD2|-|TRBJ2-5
CASSVTGLARRAEETQYF
TGTGCCAGCAGCGTCACAGGACTAGCGCGTAGAGCCGAAGAGACCCAGTACTTC
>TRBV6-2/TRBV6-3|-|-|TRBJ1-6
CASRPSRVLNSPLHF
TGTGCCAGCAGACCGTCCCGGGTTCTCAATTCACCCCTCCACTTT
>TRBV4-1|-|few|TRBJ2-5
CASSQPGQQETQYF
TGCGCCAGCAGCCAACCGGGACAACAAGAGACCCAGTACTTC
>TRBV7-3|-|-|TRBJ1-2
CASSLRAGRGYTF
TGTGCCAGCAGCTTAAGGGCAGGGCGAGGCTACACCTTC
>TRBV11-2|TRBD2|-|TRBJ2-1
CASSWTQGLGYNEQFF
TGTGCCAGCAGCTGGACACAAGGACTAGGCTACAATGAGCAGTTCTTC
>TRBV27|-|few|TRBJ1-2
CASSPTPGDYGYTF
TGTGCCAGCAGTCCGACGCCGGGAGACTATGGCTACACCTTC
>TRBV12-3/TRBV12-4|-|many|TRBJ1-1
CASGDLNTEAFF
TGTGCCAGCGGGGACCTGAACACTGAAGCTTTCTTT
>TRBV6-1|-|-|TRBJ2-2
CASRAPSGELFF
TGTGCCAGCAGGGCCCCTAGCGGGGAGCTGTTTTTT
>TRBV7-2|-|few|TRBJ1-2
CASSLGRIRGYTF
TGTGCCAGCAGCTTAGGGAGAATTCGGGGCTACACCTTC
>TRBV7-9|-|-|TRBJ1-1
CVTDMGNTEAFF
TGTGTCACTGACATGGGGAACACTGAAGCTTTCTTT
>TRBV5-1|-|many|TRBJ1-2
CASSHDGQNYGYTF
TGCGCCAGCAGCCACGACGGACAGAACTATGGCTACACCTTC
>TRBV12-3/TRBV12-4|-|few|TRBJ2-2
CASSFPPTGNTGELFF
TGTGCCAGCAGTTTTCCCCCTACAGGGAACACCGGGGAGCTGTTTTTT
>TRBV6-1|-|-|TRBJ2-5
CASDVAGLVETQYF
TGTGCCAGCGACGTGGCAGGGCTGGTAGAGACCCAGTACTTC
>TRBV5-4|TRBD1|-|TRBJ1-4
CASSPGWTGGEKLFF
TGTGCCAGCAGCCCCGGGTGGACAGGGGGAGAAAAACTGTTTTTT
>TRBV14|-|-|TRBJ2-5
CASSPSAGTQYF
TGTGCCAGCAGCCCCTCGGCGGGGACCCAGTACTTC
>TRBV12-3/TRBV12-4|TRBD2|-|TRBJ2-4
CASSKLKNLGLAGGAKNIQYF
TGTGCCAGCAGCAAACTAAAGAACTTGGGACTAGCGGGTGGAGCCAAAAACATTCAGTACTTC
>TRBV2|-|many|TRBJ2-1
CASRARGSSLQRQFF
TGTGCCAGCAGAGCTAGGGGGTCTTCCCTTCAAAGGCAGTTCTTC
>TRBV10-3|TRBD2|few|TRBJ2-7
CAISESVSSGSYEQYF
TGTGCCATCAGTGAGTCGGTGTCTAGCGGGAGTTACGAGCAGTACTTC